Below are 27 T cell receptor beta chains sequenced from a single sample in a study of T-cell memory formation after mild COVID-19. In TCRdb, the 5' RACE reads were re-called with MiXCR into one record per CDR3 protein. The repertoire holds about 260,000 distinct CDR3 sequences, under 8.5% seen once, with 20% to 25% in the top ten. Material for sequencing was PBMCs or a T cell subset sorted from them (not recorded which). These receptors all stem from a young man who had mild COVID-19 (a few samples of this study predate the infection). Cell type and time point are not known.

The sample holds a few counts of this clonotype. The chain has TRBV12-3 or TRBV12-4 and TRBJ2-2; maybe TRBD1 (5 bases). V lost 6 bases to trimming and J lost 6 bases, with 17 bases between them. This CDR3 is 15 amino acids long. The CDR3 bases are TGTGCCAGCAGATCGTTAGGGGCCGCCGCCGGGGAGCTGTTTTTT. Amino acids: CASRSLGAAAGELFF.

The chain joins TRBV29-1 to TRBJ2-1; D assignment may be TRBD1 or TRBD2 (5 bases each). Looked up from germline, CDR1 is SQVTM and CDR2 is ANQGSEA. The CDR3 runs to 13 residues. Trimming removed 1 base at V and 6 bases at J, with 10 bases between. The CDR3 nucleotides are TGCAGCGTTGAAGCATCTGGGGGCAATGAGCAGTTCTTC. The encoded protein is CSVEASGGNEQFF.

The CDR3: CAIRAGLAGEETQYF. The CDR3 DNA reads TGTGCCATCAGGGCGGGACTAGCGGGGGAGGAGACCCAGTACTTC. This chain links TRBV10-3 with TRBJ2-5; 14 nucleotides match TRBD2. Trimming took 6 bases from V and 5 from J; bases not matched to a gene: 5. From germline, CDR1 is ENHRY and CDR2 SYGVKD. The CDR3 is 15 residues long.

The chain combines TRBV28 with TRBJ1-1, with unresolved D. The length of the CDR3 is 14 residues. Germline-derived CDR1 and CDR2 are MDHEN and SYDVKM. V shed 1 base and J shed 7 bases, with 13 bases lying between them. DNA of the CDR3: TGTGCCAGCAGTTTATTATCCGGTACCAATGAAGCTTTCTTT. As protein: CASSLLSGTNEAFF. Based on the CDR3 plus reference TRBV28 and TRBJ1-1, the full variable domain is DVKVTQSSRYLVKRTGEKVFLECVQDMDHENMFWYRQDPGLGLRLIYFSYDVKMKEKGDIPEGYSVSREKKERFSLILESASTNQTSMYLCASSLLSGTNEAFFGQGTRLTVV.

This sequence joins TRBV2 and TRBJ2-3; 10 nucleotides line up with TRBD1. Germline assignment: CDR1 SNHLY and CDR2 FYNNEI. CDR3 length equals 17 residues. Germline trimming cut 1 base from V and 3 bases from J; bases unmatched to any gene: 7. The CDR3 coding sequence is TGTGCCAGCAGTGAAGACCGGGGACAGGGGTGGACAGATACGCAGTATTTT. It translates to CASSEDRGQGWTDTQYF.

This clonotype was found a few times. The rearrangement joins TRBV7-8 to TRBJ2-2; a weak D match, TRBD1 (6 bases). CDR3 length: 15 residues. Looked up from germline, CDR1 is SGHVS and CDR2 is FQNEAQ. The V end was cut by 4 bases, the J end by 1 base, with 10 bases between. CDR3 protein: CASSSGQRNTGELFF. The DNA for the CDR3 is TGTGCCAGCAGCTCCGGACAGAGGAACACCGGGGAGCTGTTTTTT.

The chain carries TRBV6-5 and TRBJ1-3; D not resolved. V was shortened by 8 bases and J by 4 bases, with 18 bases between the two germline ends. CDR3 size: 15 residues. In germline, CDR1 is MNHEY, CDR2 SVGAGI. The CDR3 bases are TGTGCCAGCCGAACCCTCTTACGGGCCGGAAACACCATATATTTT. Translation gives CASRTLLRAGNTIYF.

The V and J genes are TRBV5-5 and TRBJ1-3; the D is unclear. Per germline, CDR1 SGHKS and CDR2 YYEKEE (reference sequence). V gave up 1 base and J gave up 7 bases, with 9 bases separating them. The CDR3 contains 13 residues. As DNA, the CDR3 is TGTGCCAGCAGCTTGACAGCGGCTAACACCATATATTTT. It encodes CASSLTAANTIYF. The entire variable domain, with the rest obtained from reference TRBV5-5 and TRBJ1-3, is as follows: DAGVTQSPTHLIKTRGQQVTLRCSPISGHKSVSWYQQVLGQGPQFIFQYYEKEERGRGNFPDRFSARQFPNYSSELNVNALLLGDSALYLCASSLTAANTIYFGEGSWLTVV.

The CDR3 spells CASSFHGGEAFF. The CDR3 nucleotides read TGTGCCAGTAGTTTCCATGGAGGTGAAGCTTTCTTT. The chain joins TRBV19 to TRBJ1-1; D is unclear. V was pared by 5 bases and J by 7 bases, with 11 bases between. Germline CDR1 reads LNHDA; CDR2 reads SQIVND (reference sequence). The CDR3 extends over 12 amino acids.

This clonotype was counted between two and nine times. The V and J genes are TRBV5-1 and TRBJ2-2; possible D gene TRBD1, 7 bases. CDR1 and CDR2 (germline): SGHRS, YFSETQ. This CDR3 region has 16 residues. V shed 4 bases and J shed 0 bases, with 13 bases lying between them. The CDR3 is CASSPEGAPNTGELFF. The CDR3 region has the DNA TGCGCCAGCAGCCCGGAGGGGGCGCCGAACACCGGGGAGCTGTTTTTT.

J is TRBJ2-6 and V is TRBV6-2 or TRBV6-3; 7 bases match TRBD2. With V trimmed by 6 bases and J by 2 bases, 10 bases remained unmatched. The CDR3 covers 17 residues. Looked up from germline, CDR1 is MNHEY and CDR2 is SVGEGT. CDR3 coding DNA: TGTGCCAGCAGATGGGGGGGGTACGTACCTGGGGCCAACGTCCTGACTTTC. This gives the protein CASRWGGYVPGANVLTF.

In its sample, this clonotype was seen many times. This chain links TRBV10-3 with TRBJ2-5, with TRBD2 matching over 9 bases. Germline CDR1 and CDR2: ENHRY and SYGVKD. V was clipped by 6 bases and J by 0 bases; unmatched bases: 2. The CDR3 contains 14 residues. The chain's CDR3 is CAIRSSGDQETQYF. CDR3 DNA sequence: TGTGCCATCAGGTCTAGCGGGGACCAAGAGACCCAGTACTTC.

This clonotype showed up just a few times. The V and J genes are TRBV5-6 and TRBJ2-6; 7 nucleotides align to TRBD2. The CDR3 sequence is 18 residues long. Germline V gives CDR1 SGHDT, CDR2 YYEEEE. Trimming removed 0 bases from V and 0 bases from J; junction bases left unmatched: 6. CDR3 amino acids: CASSLDWGGPSGANVLTF. The CDR3 DNA reads TGTGCCAGCAGCTTGGATTGGGGGGGTCCCTCTGGGGCCAACGTCCTGACTTTC.

This clonotype appeared a single time. This sequence joins TRBV2 and TRBJ1-2; D gene unclear. V gave up 2 bases and J gave up 7 bases, with 11 bases separating them. The CDR3 runs 13 residues. Germline-derived CDR1 and CDR2 are SNHLY and FYNNEI. The CDR3 nucleotides read TGTGCCAGCAGTGAAAGAAGGAGGATTGGCTACACCTTC. Translating it yields CASSERRRIGYTF.

This chain connects TRBV5-1 to TRBJ1-1; no definite D call. The germline V and J ends were trimmed by 4 bases and 8 bases, with 18 bases remaining between them. The germline V gene has CDR1 SGHRS and CDR2 YFSETQ. The CDR3 is 14 residues long. DNA for the CDR3: TGCGCCAGCAGCCTTGGGCCGGGCCGCGGAGAAGCTTTCTTT. It yields the protein CASSLGPGRGEAFF. Full variable domain (rest looked up from reference TRBV5-1 and TRBJ1-1): KAGVTQTPRYLIKTRGQQVTLSCSPISGHRSVSWYQQTPGQGLQFLFEYFSETQRNKGNFPGRFSGRQFSNSRSEMNVSTLELGDSALYLCASSLGPGRGEAFFGQGTRLTVV.

This clonotype was observed a few times. The chain recombines TRBV11-2 with TRBJ2-5; D gene uncertain. From germline, CDR1 is SGHAT and CDR2 FQNNGV. V lost 2 bases, J lost 2 bases, and 9 bases lay in between. The CDR3 sequence is 14 residues long. This chain's CDR3 is CASSLMTVQETQYF. For the CDR3, the DNA is TGTGCCAGCAGCTTAATGACGGTACAAGAGACCCAGTACTTC.

The gene calls are TRBV6-2 or TRBV6-3 and TRBJ2-7; D is possibly TRBD2 (6 bases). Germline V lookup: CDR1 MNHEY, CDR2 SVGEGT. The CDR3 extends over 16 amino acids. The V and J ends lost 6 bases and 1 base respectively, with 19 bases between them. CDR3 protein: CASSSPPGLYSYEQYV. In DNA, the CDR3 is TGTGCCAGCAGCTCCCCGCCGGGACTTTATTCCTACGAGCAGTACGTC.

There are a few counts of this clonotype. The genes are TRBV6-5 and TRBJ1-2; 10 bases match TRBD1. Germline V gene sequence: CDR1 MNHEY, CDR2 SVGAGI. The ends lost 2 bases at V and 3 bases at J; junction bases unmatched: 3. CDR3 size: 15 residues. The CDR3 nucleotides read TGTGCCAGCAGTTACACGACAGGGGGCCACTATGGCTACACCTTC. Residues: CASSYTTGGHYGYTF.

This clonotype was counted a few times. The chain has TRBV30 and TRBJ1-1, with D perhaps matching TRBD1 (5 bases). Trimming stripped 5 bases from V and 4 bases from J, with 17 bases between. This CDR3 comprises 14 residues. CDR1 is GTSNPN and CDR2 is SVGIG in the germline V gene (reference sequence). CDR3 nucleotide sequence: TGTGCCTGGGCGACGGGGGTTGGGGGCACTGAAGCTTTCTTT. Encoded protein: CAWATGVGGTEAFF.

This clonotype was detected a few times. In DNA, the CDR3 is TGTGCCAGCAGCTTGGCGTCGGACAATGAGCAGTTCTTC. This encodes CASSLASDNEQFF. The chain combines TRBV5-4 with TRBJ2-1; D is unclear. V dropped 0 bases and J dropped 5 bases, with 6 bases sitting between them. This CDR3 is built from 13 residues. Germline loops: CDR1 SGHNT, CDR2 YYREEE (reference sequence).

This clonotype was observed at least ten times. This sequence joins TRBV7-3 and TRBJ1-2; unclear D gene. Between the trimmed V and J ends, which lost 2 bases and 6 bases, there was a span of 34 bases. CDR1 is SGHTA and CDR2 is FQGTGA in the germline V gene. The CDR3 is 21 residues long. The CDR3 nucleotides read TGTGCCAGCAGCTTACCCGCCGGGCCTCGCGGTATTTGGGTGCCCCTGAATGGCTACACCTTC. Translating it yields CASSLPAGPRGIWVPLNGYTF.

This clonotype was seen only a few times. V usage is TRBV7-2 and J usage is TRBJ1-4, with TRBD1 as a possible D gene (5 bases). CDR3 length equals 17 residues. Germline-derived CDR1 and CDR2 are SGHTA and FQGNSA. V was trimmed by 1 base and J by 7 bases, leaving 19 bases between them. The CDR3 DNA sequence: TGTGCCAGCAGCTTAGGAGTAGGGGACGGGGAATTTGAAAAACTGTTTTTT. This encodes CASSLGVGDGEFEKLFF.

This clonotype has a handful of counts. The chain recombines TRBV20-1 with TRBJ2-1, with D possibly being TRBD1 (6 bases). The CDR3 contains 13 residues. CDR1 DFQATT and CDR2 SNEGSKA come from the germline V gene (reference sequence). V lost 0 bases, J lost 6 bases, and 9 bases lay in between. CDR3 in DNA: TGCAGTGCTAGAGACAGGGGTGGCAATGAGCAGTTCTTC. The encoded protein is CSARDRGGNEQFF.

The CDR3 DNA reads as TGTGCCAGCAGTCCCCGAGGGGGGTACTTAGAGACCCAGTACTTC. Translating gives CASSPRGGYLETQYF. The chain is built from TRBV27 and TRBJ2-5; TRBD1 or TRBD2 may be the D gene (6 bases each). Trimming took 5 bases from V and 4 from J, leaving 17 bases between them. Germline V lookup: CDR1 MNHEY, CDR2 SMNVEV (reference sequence). The length of the CDR3 is 15 residues.

This chain links TRBV7-2 with TRBJ2-2, with unresolved D. The germline CDR1 and CDR2 sequences are SGHTA and FQGNSA. Trimming took off 4 bases at V and 0 bases at J, with 18 bases between the two ends. This CDR3 contains 18 residues. The CDR3 nucleotides are TGTGCCAGCAGCTCCGACGTGTCCAGTTTCGCGAACACCGGGGAGCTGTTTTTT. Protein sequence: CASSSDVSSFANTGELFF.

This clonotype was picked up many times. The gene calls are TRBV20-1 and TRBJ2-1; D not resolved. This CDR3 spans 14 amino acids. From germline, CDR1 is DFQATT and CDR2 SNEGSKA (reference sequence). The V end lost 4 bases, the J end lost 4 bases, and 14 bases lay between the germline ends. The CDR3 bases are TGCAGTGCTATACTCCTCCGGGCGTACAATGAGCAGTTCTTC. Its translation is CSAILLRAYNEQFF.

This clonotype was found a few times. The chain links TRBV4-2 to TRBJ2-1; D might be TRBD2 (6 bases). Per the germline V gene, CDR1 is LGHNA and CDR2 is YNFKEQ. The CDR3 loop spans 18 amino acids. The V end lost 1 base, the J end lost 5 bases, and 21 bases lay between the germline ends. CDR3 protein: CASSQGRLARGSNNEQFF. CDR3 in DNA: TGTGCCAGCAGCCAAGGTCGGCTAGCTCGGGGGTCCAACAATGAGCAGTTCTTC.